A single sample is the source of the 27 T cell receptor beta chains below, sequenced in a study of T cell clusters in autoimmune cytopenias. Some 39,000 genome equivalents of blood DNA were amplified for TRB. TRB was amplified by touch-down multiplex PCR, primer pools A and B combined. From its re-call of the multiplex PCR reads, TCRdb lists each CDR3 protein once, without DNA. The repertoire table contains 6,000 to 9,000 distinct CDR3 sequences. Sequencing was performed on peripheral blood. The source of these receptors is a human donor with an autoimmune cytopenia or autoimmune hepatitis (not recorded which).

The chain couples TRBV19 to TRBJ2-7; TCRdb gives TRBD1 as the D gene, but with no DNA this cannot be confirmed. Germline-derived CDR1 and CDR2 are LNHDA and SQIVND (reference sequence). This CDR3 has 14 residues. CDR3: CASSIRQGAYEQYF.

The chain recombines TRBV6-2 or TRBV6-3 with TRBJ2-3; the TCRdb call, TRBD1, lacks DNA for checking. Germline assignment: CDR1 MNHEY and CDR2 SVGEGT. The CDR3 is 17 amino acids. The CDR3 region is CASRNRWAGAGTDTQYF.

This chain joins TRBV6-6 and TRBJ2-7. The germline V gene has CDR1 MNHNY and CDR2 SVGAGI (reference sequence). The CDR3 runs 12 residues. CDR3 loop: CASSYHFGEQYF.

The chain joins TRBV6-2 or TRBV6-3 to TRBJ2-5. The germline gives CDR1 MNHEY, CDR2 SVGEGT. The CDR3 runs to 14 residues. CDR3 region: CASSNPGFQETQYF.

CDR3 residues: CASSYDFSSYNEQFF. V and J are TRBV6-5 and TRBJ2-1. Germline-derived CDR1 and CDR2 are MNHEY and SVGAGI. This CDR3 region has 15 residues.

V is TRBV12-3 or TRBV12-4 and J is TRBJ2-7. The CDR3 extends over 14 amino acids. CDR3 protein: CASSSYIANNEQYF.

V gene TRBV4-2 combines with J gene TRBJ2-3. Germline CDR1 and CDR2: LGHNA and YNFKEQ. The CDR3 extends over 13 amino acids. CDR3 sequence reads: CASSQEGTDTQYF.

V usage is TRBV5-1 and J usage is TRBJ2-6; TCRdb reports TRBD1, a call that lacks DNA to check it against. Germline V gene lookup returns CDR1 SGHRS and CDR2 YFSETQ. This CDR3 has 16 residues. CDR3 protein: CASREGAPSGANVLTF.

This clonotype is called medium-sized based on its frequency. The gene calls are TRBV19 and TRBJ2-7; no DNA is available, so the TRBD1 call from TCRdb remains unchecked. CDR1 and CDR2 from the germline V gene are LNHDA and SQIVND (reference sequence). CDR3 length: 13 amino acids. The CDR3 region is CASSTWTEHEQYF.

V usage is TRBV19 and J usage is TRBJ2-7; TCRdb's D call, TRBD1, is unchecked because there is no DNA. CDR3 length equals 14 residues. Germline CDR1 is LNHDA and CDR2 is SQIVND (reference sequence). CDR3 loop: CASSLGWGTYEQYF. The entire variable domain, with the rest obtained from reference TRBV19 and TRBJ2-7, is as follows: DGGITQSPKYLFRKEGQNVTLSCEQNLNHDAMYWYRQDPGQGLRLIYYSQIVNDFQKGDIAEGYSVSREKKESFPLTVTSAQKNPTAFYLCASSLGWGTYEQYFGPGTRLTVT.

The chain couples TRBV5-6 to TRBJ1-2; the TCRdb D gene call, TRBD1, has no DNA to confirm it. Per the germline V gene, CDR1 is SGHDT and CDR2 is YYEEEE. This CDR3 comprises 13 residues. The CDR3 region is CASSVGTGRGYTF.

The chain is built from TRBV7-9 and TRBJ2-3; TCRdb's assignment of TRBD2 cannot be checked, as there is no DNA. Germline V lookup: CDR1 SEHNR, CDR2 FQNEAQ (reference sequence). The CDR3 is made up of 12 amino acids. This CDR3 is CASSLTPDTQYF.

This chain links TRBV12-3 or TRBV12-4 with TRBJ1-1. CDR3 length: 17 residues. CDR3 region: CASSLVVSGGDGTEAFF.

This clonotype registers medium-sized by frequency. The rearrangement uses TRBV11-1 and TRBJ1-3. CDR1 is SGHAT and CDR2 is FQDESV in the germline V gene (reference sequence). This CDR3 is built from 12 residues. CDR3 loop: CASATSGNTIYF.

CDR3 loop: CASSPGSYYEQYF. V gene TRBV5-5 combines with J gene TRBJ2-7. CDR3 length equals 13 residues. Germline V gene data show CDR1 as SGHKS and CDR2 as YYEKEE (reference sequence). The full variable domain, completed using reference TRBV5-5 and TRBJ2-7, is DAGVTQSPTHLIKTRGQQVTLRCSPISGHKSVSWYQQVLGQGPQFIFQYYEKEERGRGNFPDRFSARQFPNYSSELNVNALLLGDSALYLCASSPGSYYEQYFGPGTRLTVT.

CDR3 in amino acids: CASSLRYTAETQYF. The chain links TRBV12-3 or TRBV12-4 to TRBJ2-5. The CDR3 loop spans 14 amino acids.

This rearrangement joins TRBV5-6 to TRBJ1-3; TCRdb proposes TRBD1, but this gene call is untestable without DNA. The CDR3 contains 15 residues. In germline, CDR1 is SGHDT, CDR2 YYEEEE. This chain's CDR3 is CASSLATGEGNTIYF.

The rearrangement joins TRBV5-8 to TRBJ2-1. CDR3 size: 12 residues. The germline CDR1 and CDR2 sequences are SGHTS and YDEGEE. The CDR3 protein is CASRPWGNEQFF.

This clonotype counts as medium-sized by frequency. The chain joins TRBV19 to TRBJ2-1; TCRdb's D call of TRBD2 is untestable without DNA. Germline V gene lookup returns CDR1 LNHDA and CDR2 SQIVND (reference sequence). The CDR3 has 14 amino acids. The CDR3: CASSIGDQPFRQFF.

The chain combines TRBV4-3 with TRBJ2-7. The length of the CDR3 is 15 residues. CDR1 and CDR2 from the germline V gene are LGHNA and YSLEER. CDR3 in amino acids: CASSQDSGSSYEQYF.

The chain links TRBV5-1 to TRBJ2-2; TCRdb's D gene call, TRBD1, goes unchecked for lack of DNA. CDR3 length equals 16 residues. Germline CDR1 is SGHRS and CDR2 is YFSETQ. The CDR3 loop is CASSFSGQGITGELFF.

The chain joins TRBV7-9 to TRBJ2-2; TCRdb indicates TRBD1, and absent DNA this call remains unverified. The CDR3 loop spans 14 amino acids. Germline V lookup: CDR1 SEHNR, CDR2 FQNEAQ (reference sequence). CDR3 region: CASEPGTATGELFF.

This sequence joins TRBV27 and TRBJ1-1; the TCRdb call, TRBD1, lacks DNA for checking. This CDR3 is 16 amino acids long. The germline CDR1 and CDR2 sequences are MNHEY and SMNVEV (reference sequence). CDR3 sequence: CASSLRTGIMNTEAFF.

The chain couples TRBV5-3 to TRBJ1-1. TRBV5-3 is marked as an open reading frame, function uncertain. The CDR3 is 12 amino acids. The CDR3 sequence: CASSLGRSEAFF.

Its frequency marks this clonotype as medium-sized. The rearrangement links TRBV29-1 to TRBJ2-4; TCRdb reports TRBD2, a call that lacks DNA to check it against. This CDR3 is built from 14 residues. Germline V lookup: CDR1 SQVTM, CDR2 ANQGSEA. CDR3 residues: CSGKLAGGGNIQYF.

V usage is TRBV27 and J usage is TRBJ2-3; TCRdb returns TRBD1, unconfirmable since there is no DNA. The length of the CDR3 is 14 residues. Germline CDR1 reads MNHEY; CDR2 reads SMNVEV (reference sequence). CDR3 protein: CASSSGQGIDTQYF.

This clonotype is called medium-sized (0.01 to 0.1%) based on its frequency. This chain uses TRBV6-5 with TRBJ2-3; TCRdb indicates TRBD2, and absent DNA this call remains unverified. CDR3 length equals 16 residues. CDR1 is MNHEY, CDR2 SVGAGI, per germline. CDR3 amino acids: CASSTRSGGVTDTQYF.